Listed here are 24 T cell receptor beta chains from one sample, sequenced in a study of cytomegalovirus exposure and HLA in healthy donors. Both 60 Vbeta primers and 13 Jbeta primers went into the PCR. The method was immunoSEQ multiplex PCR; TCRdb's version includes in-frame clones alone and lacks a portion of them. The sample carries some 150,000 clones, around three quarters recorded once. Sequenced sample: PBMCs. The receptors originated from a man younger than 40 in good health and CMV-seropositive.

The genes are TRBV6-1 and TRBJ2-2, with D unclear. Germline values: CDR1 MNHNS, CDR2 SASEGT. The V end lost 1 base, the J end lost 3 bases, and 9 bases lay between the germline ends. The CDR3 consists of 15 residues. CDR3 DNA sequence: TGTGCCAGCAGTGAAGATTACGGTTACACCGGGGAGCTGTTTTTT. Its protein is CASSEDYGYTGELFF.

The genes are TRBV6-1 and TRBJ1-4; D unclear. Per the germline V gene, CDR1 is MNHNS and CDR2 is SASEGT. There are 16 residues in the CDR3. V shed 6 bases and J shed 0 bases, with 14 bases lying between them. The CDR3 region is CASSERGQTTNEKLFF. The CDR3 DNA sequence: TGTGCCAGCAGCGAACGAGGGCAGACAACTAATGAAAAACTGTTTTTT.

This clone was observed a single time. The CDR3 DNA follows: TGCGCCAGCAGCTTCGCCAGGGGGATCACTGAAGCTTTCTTT. It encodes CASSFARGITEAFF. The chain has TRBV5-1 and TRBJ1-1; 7 bases map to TRBD1. CDR1 is SGHRS and CDR2 is YFSETQ in the germline V gene. J gave up 4 bases and V 2 bases, and 5 bases lay outside the gene matches. This CDR3 region has 14 residues.

V gene TRBV7-9 combines with J gene TRBJ2-3, with D tentatively TRBD1 (6 bases). The CDR3 runs 16 residues. V was clipped by 4 bases and J by 2 bases, with 16 bases between them. The germline V gene has CDR1 SEHNR and CDR2 FQNEAQ (reference sequence). CDR3 bases: TGTGCCAGCAGCTCCCCGCAGGGGCCTATCACAGATACGCAGTATTTT. Amino acid sequence: CASSSPQGPITDTQYF.

The chain carries TRBV21-1 and TRBJ1-6; the D call TRBD1 from the table was never checked on the DNA. TRBV21-1 is labeled a pseudogene. The CDR3 totals 18 residues. The chain's CDR3 is CASSTGTVKSSYNSPLHF. CDR3 in DNA: TGTGCCAGCAGCACCGGGACAGTTAAAAGCTCCTATAATTCACCCCTCCACTTT.

The chain couples TRBV29-1 to TRBJ1-4, with D possibly being TRBD1 (6 bases). Trimming took off 5 bases at V and 0 bases at J, with 10 bases between the two ends. The CDR3 has 14 amino acids. The germline CDR1 and CDR2 sequences are SQVTM and ANQGSEA. The DNA of the CDR3 is TGCAGCGTTTTAACAGGGCCAACTAATGAAAAACTGTTTTTT. Amino acids: CSVLTGPTNEKLFF.

The V and J genes are TRBV5-1 and TRBJ1-1; 7 bases fit TRBD1. J gave up 5 bases and V 0 bases, and 4 bases lay outside the gene matches. In germline, CDR1 is SGHRS, CDR2 YFSETQ. This CDR3 is 14 amino acids long. CDR3 loop: CASSLARGLTEAFF. CDR3 coding DNA: TGCGCCAGCAGCTTGGCCAGGGGGTTAACTGAAGCTTTCTTT.

The V and J genes are TRBV5-8 and TRBJ2-3; 8 bases agree with TRBD1. Germline CDR1 reads SGHTS; CDR2 reads YDEGEE. The CDR3 has 13 residues. V lost 5 bases and J lost 7; bases outside the gene matches: 6. The CDR3 DNA reads TGTGCCAGCAGGGGACAGGTTCGGCATACGCAGTATTTT. Its protein product is CASRGQVRHTQYF.

The V call is TRBV28, the J call TRBJ2-6, with D uncertain. Trimming took 4 bases from V and 0 from J, leaving 10 bases between them. CDR3 length equals 16 residues. Germline V lookup: CDR1 MDHEN, CDR2 SYDVKM. The CDR3 DNA is TGTGCCAGCAGTTCGATCAGTGGCTCTGGGGCCAACGTCCTGACTTTC. The encoded protein is CASSSISGSGANVLTF.

This chain links TRBV19 with TRBJ1-2, with D tentatively TRBD1 (6 bases). V lost 5 bases and J 7 bases, leaving 14 bases between the germline ends. Germline CDR1 LNHDA, CDR2 SQIVND (reference sequence). The CDR3 sequence is 13 residues long. CDR3 bases: TGTGCCAGTAGTGCGGACAGTCTCGCTGGCTACACCTTC. This translates into CASSADSLAGYTF.

CDR3 residues: CSVSSSIYYEQYF. As DNA, the CDR3 is TGCAGCGTTTCTTCCTCTATTTACTACGAGCAGTACTTC. V and J are TRBV29-1 and TRBJ2-7, with unresolved D. Germline V gives CDR1 SQVTM, CDR2 ANQGSEA. Trimming pared 5 bases from V and 3 bases from J, leaving 14 bases between. The CDR3 spans 13 residues.

The rearrangement joins TRBV6-5 to TRBJ2-3; D ambiguous. The germline gives CDR1 MNHEY, CDR2 SVGAGI. V lost 3 bases and J lost 2, with 6 bases in between. This CDR3 comprises 13 residues. CDR3 residues: CASSYRVTDTQYF. DNA for the CDR3: TGTGCCAGCAGTTATCGAGTCACAGATACGCAGTATTTT.

Only a few counts were recorded for this clone. This chain joins TRBV29-1 and TRBJ2-7, with TRBD1 matching over 10 bases. The V gene end was trimmed by 6 bases and the J gene end by 0 bases; junction bases not matched to a gene: 5. CDR1 and CDR2 from the germline V gene are SQVTM and ANQGSEA. CDR3 length: 14 amino acids. CDR3 region: CSVGGTGDSYEQYF. For the CDR3, the DNA is TGCAGCGTAGGGGGGACAGGGGACTCCTACGAGCAGTACTTC.

CDR3 loop: CASSVGQGSYNEQFF. The CDR3 bases are TGTGCCAGCAGCGTAGGACAGGGATCCTACAATGAGCAGTTCTTC. This chain connects TRBV9 to TRBJ2-1; 7 bases align to TRBD1. The length of the CDR3 is 15 residues. Unmatched junction bases numbered 1, after V lost 0 bases and J lost 1 base. Germline V lookup: CDR1 SGDLS, CDR2 YYNGEE.

The V call is TRBV10-3, the J call TRBJ2-7; TRBD1 matches at 7 bases. From germline, CDR1 is ENHRY and CDR2 SYGVKD. V lost 4 bases, J lost 4 bases, and 4 bases stayed unmatched. This CDR3 has 13 residues. CDR3 sequence (DNA): TGTGCCATCAGTGCCTCGGGACAGTACGAGCAGTACTTC. Protein: CAISASGQYEQYF.

The rearrangement joins TRBV5-4 to TRBJ1-5, with D uncertain. The length of the CDR3 is 14 residues. CDR1 is SGHNT, CDR2 YYREEE, per germline (reference sequence). Between the trimmed V and J ends, which lost 5 bases and 0 bases, there was a span of 9 bases. The DNA of the CDR3 is TGTGCCAGCAGTGACACTCATAGCAATCAGCCCCAGCATTTT. Its protein product is CASSDTHSNQPQHF.

The chain combines TRBV18 with TRBJ1-1, with D maybe TRBD1 (6 bases). In germline, CDR1 is KGHSH, CDR2 LQKENI. CDR3 length: 15 residues. Trimming cost V 1 base and J 2 bases, with 11 bases left between them. CDR3 nucleotide sequence: TGTGCCAGCTCACCACTAACAGGGAGCAACACTGAAGCTTTCTTT. The encoded protein is CASSPLTGSNTEAFF.

This sequence joins TRBV27 and TRBJ2-7, with 8 bases aligning to TRBD1. The CDR3 is made up of 16 amino acids. The germline V gene has CDR1 MNHEY and CDR2 SMNVEV (reference sequence). Germline trimming cut 6 bases from V and 4 bases from J; bases unmatched to any gene: 14. In nucleotides, the CDR3 is TGTGCCAGCAGCCGAAGGCAGGGGGCGAGTAGGTACGAGCAGTACTTC. It yields the protein CASSRRQGASRYEQYF.

The chain carries TRBV14 and TRBJ1-1; D not certain. This CDR3 spans 15 amino acids. CDR1 and CDR2 (germline): SGHDN, FVKESK. The V and J ends lost 1 base and 3 bases respectively, with 12 bases between them. The DNA of the CDR3 is TGTGCCAGCAGCCAAGTCGGGAGGGTCTACACTGAAGCTTTCTTT. Its translation is CASSQVGRVYTEAFF.

The chain is built from TRBV5-1 and TRBJ1-2; TRBD1 matches at 7 bases. Germline V gene sequence: CDR1 SGHRS, CDR2 YFSETQ. V shed 0 bases and J 3 bases; nucleotides not matched to a gene: 2. This CDR3 has 14 residues. The CDR3 DNA follows: TGCGCCAGCAGCTTGGAGGGGGCGGACTATGGCTACACCTTC. Protein: CASSLEGADYGYTF.

The chain is built from TRBV29-1 and TRBJ2-7; TRBD2 matches at 7 bases. The germline CDR1 and CDR2 sequences are SQVTM and ANQGSEA. The length of the CDR3 is 13 residues. Losses at the gene ends were 0 bases for V and 2 bases for J; bases not matched to a gene: 1. The CDR3 protein is CSVEDAGAYEQYF. CDR3 DNA sequence: TGCAGCGTTGAAGACGCGGGAGCCTACGAGCAGTACTTC.

The rearrangement uses TRBV11-2 and TRBJ2-7; D uncertain. This CDR3 has 11 amino acids. The germline V and J ends were trimmed by 2 bases and 7 bases, with 6 bases remaining between them. Looked up from germline, CDR1 is SGHAT and CDR2 is FQNNGV. CDR3: CASSLYGEQYF. For the CDR3, the DNA is TGTGCCAGCAGCTTATACGGTGAGCAGTACTTC.

The chain employs TRBV5-6 and TRBJ1-1, with D possibly being TRBD1 (6 bases). The germline V gene has CDR1 SGHDT and CDR2 YYEEEE. This CDR3 contains 14 residues. V lost 4 bases to trimming and J lost 7 bases, with 17 bases between them. CDR3 residues: CASSIGTSPNEAFF. As DNA, the CDR3 is TGTGCCAGCAGCATTGGGACAAGCCCGAATGAAGCTTTCTTT.

This clone has only one observation. This chain links TRBV6-7 with TRBJ2-4; no reliable D call. TRBV6-7 is sorted into the ORF group, with uncertain function. The CDR3 sequence is 13 residues long. Between the trimmed V and J ends, which lost 8 bases and 0 bases, there was a span of 8 bases. CDR3 DNA sequence: TGTGCCAGCCACCAGGAAGCCAAAAACATTCAGTACTTC. The encoded protein is CASHQEAKNIQYF.